The 11 T cell receptor beta chains below were found in one sample sequenced in a study of cytomegalovirus exposure and HLA in healthy donors. Generated by immunoSEQ multiplex PCR, the TCRdb table keeps only in-frame clones and is missing some. The table shows more than 140,000 clones, with 70% to 90% occurring only once. Material: PBMCs. The receptors come from a woman in her late teens or twenties in good health and CMV-seropositive.

This clone was observed a few times. The CDR3: CASTEAAASSYEQYF. In DNA, the CDR3 is TGTGCCAGCACAGAAGCCGCGGCCAGTTCCTACGAGCAGTACTTC. The chain joins TRBV6-1 to TRBJ2-7, with D unresolved. The CDR3 sequence is 15 residues long. CDR1 and CDR2 from the germline V gene are MNHNS and SASEGT. Trimming left V 7 bases short and J 1 base short, with 17 bases between.

The chain has TRBV7-9 and TRBJ2-3; 12 nucleotides align to TRBD1. CDR1 is SEHNR, CDR2 FQNEAQ, per germline (reference sequence). CDR3 size: 15 residues. Trimming at V came to 4 bases and at J to 4 bases, leaving 3 bases not matched to a gene. The CDR3 sequence: CASSSGTGGADTQYF. For the CDR3, the DNA is TGTGCCAGCAGCTCCGGGACAGGGGGCGCAGATACGCAGTATTTT.

The V call is TRBV5-1, the J call TRBJ1-2; unclear D gene. Germline CDR1 and CDR2: SGHRS and YFSETQ. V lost 0 bases and J 3 bases, leaving 9 bases between the germline ends. This CDR3 region has 14 residues. CDR3 bases: TGCGCCAGCAGCTTGGATCGCAGTGACTATGGCTACACCTTC. Translated, it gives CASSLDRSDYGYTF.

The V gene is TRBV4-3, the J gene TRBJ1-4, with 7 bases identical to TRBD1. The CDR3 loop spans 17 amino acids. Trimming at V came to 1 base and at J to 7 bases, leaving 12 bases not matched to a gene. Germline V gene sequence: CDR1 LGHNA, CDR2 YSLEER. The CDR3 DNA follows: TGCGCCAGCAGCCAAGGTCTGACAGGGACATTGGGTGAAAAACTGTTTTTT. Residues: CASSQGLTGTLGEKLFF.

Only a few counts were recorded for this clone. The V gene is TRBV4-1, the J gene TRBJ2-5; 9 bases line up with TRBD2. Germline V gives CDR1 MGHRA, CDR2 YSYEKL. J was trimmed by 10 bases and V by 1 base; bases with no gene match: 16. The length of the CDR3 is 17 residues. The CDR3 bases are TGCGCCAGCAGCCAAGTTGTAGCGGGGGCCGACCGGGAGGGCCAGTACTTC. Its protein product is CASSQVVAGADREGQYF.

The rearrangement joins TRBV13 to TRBJ2-1, with D maybe TRBD1 (5 bases). Trimming left V 0 bases short and J 6 bases short, with 21 bases between. CDR3 length: 18 residues. The germline V gene has CDR1 PRHDT and CDR2 FYEKMQ (reference sequence). CDR3 residues: CASSLGLSGQGSRNEQFF. In DNA, the CDR3 is TGTGCCAGCAGCTTAGGCCTAAGTGGGCAGGGAAGTCGCAATGAGCAGTTCTTC.

This rearrangement joins TRBV5-1 to TRBJ1-2; 8 nucleotides line up with TRBD1. The CDR3 totals 14 residues. The junction had 11 bases not matched to a gene; V was cut back by 4 bases and J by 9 bases. Looked up from germline, CDR1 is SGHRS and CDR2 is YFSETQ. CDR3 sequence: CASSPTTGVMSYTF. The CDR3 DNA sequence: TGCGCCAGCAGCCCAACGACAGGGGTGATGAGCTACACCTTC.

This clone turned up a few times. The J gene is TRBJ1-1, the V gene TRBV19; TRBD1 is a possible D gene (6 bases). Per the germline V gene, CDR1 is LNHDA and CDR2 is SQIVND (reference sequence). Trimming left V 7 bases short and J 2 bases short, with 17 bases between. The CDR3 sequence is 15 residues long. CDR3 protein: CASTPTGSGNTEAFF. The CDR3 DNA is TGTGCCAGTACCCCAACAGGGTCGGGCAACACTGAAGCTTTCTTT.

The V gene is TRBV29-1, the J gene TRBJ2-1, with TRBD2 identical over 8 bases. The CDR3 length is 12 residues. V lost 7 bases to trimming and J lost 5 bases; unmatched junction nucleotides: 4. CDR1 is SQVTM, CDR2 ANQGSEA, per germline. This CDR3 reads CSGSGVDNEQFF. The CDR3 bases are TGCAGCGGTAGCGGGGTGGACAATGAGCAGTTCTTC.

This clone has a single count. This chain connects TRBV11-3 to TRBJ2-7; maybe TRBD2 (5 bases). Looked up from germline, CDR1 is SGHNT and CDR2 is YENEEA. The CDR3 contains 12 residues. Trimming took off 2 bases at V and 3 bases at J, with 5 bases between the two ends. CDR3 DNA sequence: TGTGCCAGCAGCTTAAGCGGCTACGAGCAGTACTTC. Encoded protein: CASSLSGYEQYF.

The CDR3 region is CASSSPSGGPGYEQYF. CDR3 sequence (DNA): TGTGCCAGCAGCTCCCCTAGCGGGGGGCCCGGCTACGAGCAGTACTTC. The chain uses TRBV5-5 and TRBJ2-7; 11 bases fit TRBD2. V gave up 3 bases and J gave up 3 bases; unmatched junction bases: 8. In germline, CDR1 is SGHKS, CDR2 YYEKEE (reference sequence). This CDR3 has 16 residues.